Presented here are 15 T cell receptor beta chains from one specimen sequenced in a study of PD-L1 blockade in urothelial cancer. Stated time point: pretreatment peripheral blood. Using immunoSEQ multiplex PCR, the repertoire was profiled, and TCRdb retains in-frame clones only, with some absent. The top ten clones hold about 1.6% of a sample with 60,000 to 70,000 clones, around four fifths of them seen once. The starting material was PBMCs, obtained around atezolizumab (anti-PD-L1) treatment. All receptors come from a man between 65 and 79 years old with urothelial cancer.

This chain joins TRBV19 and TRBJ1-2, with no clear D. V lost 7 bases to trimming and J lost 6 bases, with 15 bases between them. Looked up from germline, CDR1 is LNHDA and CDR2 is SQIVND (reference sequence). The CDR3 runs to 13 residues. CDR3 loop: CASMYRGGNGYTF. The CDR3 nucleotides read TGTGCCAGTATGTATCGAGGCGGGAATGGCTACACCTTC.

V is TRBV7-9 and J is TRBJ1-1; 8 bases line up with TRBD1. With V trimmed by 5 bases and J by 3 bases, 8 bases remained unmatched. Germline CDR1 and CDR2: SEHNR and FQNEAQ (reference sequence). The CDR3 has 15 residues. CDR3 amino acids: CASSPPRTGYTEAFF. CDR3 nucleotide sequence: TGTGCCAGCAGCCCACCCCGGACAGGGTACACTGAAGCTTTCTTT.

This clone has a single count. The V call is TRBV4-1, the J call TRBJ2-7, with 11 positions matching TRBD2. J lost 7 bases, V lost 2 bases, and 10 bases had no gene match. This CDR3 has 16 amino acids. The germline gives CDR1 MGHRA, CDR2 YSYEKL. This chain's CDR3 is CASSQTLAGGITEQYF. The CDR3, as DNA: TGCGCCAGCAGCCAAACCCTAGCGGGGGGAATAACGGAGCAGTACTTC.

This clone appeared a few times. The CDR3 region has the DNA TGTGCCAGCAGCTTAGGGACTAGCGCAATCTACGAGCAGTACTTC. Protein product: CASSLGTSAIYEQYF. V gene TRBV11-2 combines with J gene TRBJ2-7; 9 bases match TRBD2. This CDR3 spans 15 amino acids. V lost 1 base, J lost 3 bases, and 4 bases stayed unmatched. From germline, CDR1 is SGHAT and CDR2 FQNNGV. Full variable domain (missing parts from reference TRBV11-2 and TRBJ2-7): EAGVAQSPRYKIIEKRQSVAFWCNPISGHATLYWYQQILGQGPKLLIQFQNNGVVDDSQLPKDRFSAERLKGVDSTLKIQPAKLEDSAVYLCASSLGTSAIYEQYFGPGTRLTVT.

The gene calls are TRBV28 and TRBJ1-1; possible D gene TRBD1, 6 bases. The CDR3 contains 16 residues. Between the trimmed V and J ends, which lost 4 bases and 4 bases, there was a span of 19 bases. Germline-derived CDR1 and CDR2 are MDHEN and SYDVKM. CDR3: CASSSRGGADSTEAFF. The CDR3 coding sequence is TGTGCCAGCAGTTCTCGCGGGGGGGCTGATAGCACTGAAGCTTTCTTT.

The V and J genes are TRBV7-2 and TRBJ1-5; weak D call: TRBD1 (6 bases). Trimming removed 5 bases at V and 4 bases at J, with 18 bases between. This CDR3 has 16 residues. CDR1 and CDR2 (germline): SGHTA, FQGNSA. CDR3 nucleotide sequence: TGTGCCAGCAGCCTGTACGCCGGGACAATTAATCAGCCCCAGCATTTT. It is translated as CASSLYAGTINQPQHF.

This chain uses TRBV27 with TRBJ1-1; 8 nucleotides align to TRBD1. The CDR3 is made up of 17 amino acids. CDR1 MNHEY and CDR2 SMNVEV come from the germline V gene (reference sequence). With 5 bases clipped from V and 2 bases from J, the junction kept 13 bases outside the gene matches. CDR3 nucleotides: TGTGCCAGCAGTAGACCAATCGGACAGGGCGGCAACACTGAAGCTTTCTTT. Translation gives CASSRPIGQGGNTEAFF.

This chain joins TRBV5-1 and TRBJ2-1; 14 bases align to TRBD2. CDR1 and CDR2 (germline): SGHRS, YFSETQ. Trimming took 4 bases from V and 7 from J; bases not matched to a gene: 4. The CDR3 runs to 15 residues. The CDR3 sequence: CASSTGLAGVNEQFF. For the CDR3, the DNA is TGCGCCAGCAGCACGGGACTAGCGGGAGTAAATGAGCAGTTCTTC. Complete variable domain (other parts from reference TRBV5-1 and TRBJ2-1): KAGVTQTPRYLIKTRGQQVTLSCSPISGHRSVSWYQQTPGQGLQFLFEYFSETQRNKGNFPGRFSGRQFSNSRSEMNVSTLELGDSALYLCASSTGLAGVNEQFFGPGTRLTVL.

V gene TRBV5-6 combines with J gene TRBJ1-5; 7 bases are a match to TRBD1. CDR1 and CDR2 (germline): SGHDT, YYEEEE. The CDR3 is 17 amino acids. J was trimmed by 0 bases and V by 4 bases; bases with no gene match: 10. The CDR3 sequence: CASSLLGQLNSNQPQHF. CDR3 DNA sequence: TGTGCCAGCAGCCTCTTGGGACAGCTTAATAGCAATCAGCCCCAGCATTTT.

The chain carries TRBV18 and TRBJ1-1; 10 bases map to TRBD1. Germline loops: CDR1 KGHSH, CDR2 LQKENI. The CDR3 is 18 residues long. Trimming removed 3 bases from V and 4 bases from J; junction bases left unmatched: 14. The CDR3 here is CASSPFNRDRGGSTEAFF. The CDR3 DNA sequence: TGTGCCAGCTCACCCTTTAACCGGGACAGGGGAGGAAGCACTGAAGCTTTCTTT.

This clone was counted a single time. The chain carries TRBV6-6 and TRBJ2-2; 11 positions match TRBD2. In germline, CDR1 is MNHNY, CDR2 SVGAGI (reference sequence). Germline trimming cut 5 bases from V and 5 bases from J; bases unmatched to any gene: 4. CDR3 length equals 15 residues. The CDR3 region has the DNA TGTGCCAGCAGTCAAACTAGCGGGGGTACCGGGGAGCTGTTTTTT. Its protein product is CASSQTSGGTGELFF.

The chain links TRBV5-1 to TRBJ2-1; possibly TRBD2 for D (5 bases). Trimming took 0 bases from V and 3 from J, leaving 7 bases between them. Germline lookup yields CDR1 SGHRS and CDR2 YFSETQ. This CDR3 has 14 residues. The CDR3 nucleotides are TGCGCCAGCAGCTTGGAAGCGGACTACAATGAGCAGTTCTTC. This sequence encodes CASSLEADYNEQFF.

V gene TRBV15 combines with J gene TRBJ2-1; TRBD1 is a possible D gene (5 bases). Between the trimmed V and J ends, which lost 5 bases and 6 bases, there was a span of 11 bases. This CDR3 contains 13 residues. CDR1 is LNHNV, CDR2 YYDKDF, per germline (reference sequence). The CDR3 nucleotides are TGTGCCACCAGCGGGCGACAGTTCAATGAGCAGTTCTTC. Translating gives CATSGRQFNEQFF.

The chain joins TRBV19 to TRBJ2-1, with D unresolved. V lost 5 bases and J lost 3, with 5 bases in between. Per germline, CDR1 LNHDA and CDR2 SQIVND (reference sequence). The length of the CDR3 is 12 residues. CDR3 coding DNA: TGTGCCAGTAGTCTTAACTACAATGAGCAGTTCTTC. It encodes CASSLNYNEQFF.

V is TRBV5-1 and J is TRBJ2-1, with TRBD1 as a possible D gene (5 bases). V lost 0 bases and J 0 bases, leaving 10 bases between the germline ends. Per germline, CDR1 SGHRS and CDR2 YFSETQ. The CDR3 has 16 amino acids. CDR3 in amino acids: CASSLVSGYSYNEQFF. CDR3 sequence (DNA): TGCGCCAGCAGCTTGGTATCAGGGTACTCCTACAATGAGCAGTTCTTC.